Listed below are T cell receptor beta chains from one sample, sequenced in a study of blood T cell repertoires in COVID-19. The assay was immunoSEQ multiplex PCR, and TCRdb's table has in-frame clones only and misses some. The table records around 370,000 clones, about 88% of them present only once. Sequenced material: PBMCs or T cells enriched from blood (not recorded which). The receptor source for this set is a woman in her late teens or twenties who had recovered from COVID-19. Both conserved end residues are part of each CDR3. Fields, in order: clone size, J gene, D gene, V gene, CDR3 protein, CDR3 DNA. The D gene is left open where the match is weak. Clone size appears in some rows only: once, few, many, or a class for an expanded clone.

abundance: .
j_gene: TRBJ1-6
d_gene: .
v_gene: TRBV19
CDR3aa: CASRGGNSPLHF
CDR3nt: TGTGCCAGCCGCGGGGGGAATTCACCCCTCCACTTT

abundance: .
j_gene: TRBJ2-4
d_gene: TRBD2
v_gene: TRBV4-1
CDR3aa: CASSQDFAGGNIQYF
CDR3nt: TGCGCCAGCAGCCAAGATTTTGCGGGGGGCAACATTCAGTACTTC

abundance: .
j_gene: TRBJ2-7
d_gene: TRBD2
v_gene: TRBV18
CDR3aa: CASSPYPPETSEKGAYEQYF
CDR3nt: TGTGCCAGCTCACCCTATCCTCCGGAGACTAGCGAGAAAGGAGCCTACGAGCAGTACTTC

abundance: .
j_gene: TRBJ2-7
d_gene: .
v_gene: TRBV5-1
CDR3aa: CASSLGAEYEQYF
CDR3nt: TGCGCCAGCAGCTTGGGTGCGGAGTACGAGCAGTACTTC

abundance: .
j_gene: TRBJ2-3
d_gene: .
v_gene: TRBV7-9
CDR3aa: CASSGIPSDLFTDTQYF
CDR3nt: TGTGCCAGCAGCGGCATACCTAGCGACCTATTCACAGATACGCAGTATTTT

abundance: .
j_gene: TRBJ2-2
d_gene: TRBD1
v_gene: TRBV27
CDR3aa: CASSLQGANTGELFF
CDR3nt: TGTGCCAGCAGTTTACAGGGGGCGAACACCGGGGAGCTGTTTTTT

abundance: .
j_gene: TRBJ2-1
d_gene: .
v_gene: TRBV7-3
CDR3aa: CASSLKGVAYNEQFF
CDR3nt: TGTGCCAGCAGCTTAAAAGGGGTGGCCTACAATGAGCAGTTCTTC

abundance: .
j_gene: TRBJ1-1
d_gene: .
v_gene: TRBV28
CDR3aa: CASSLDGGGTEAFF
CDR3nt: TGTGCCAGCAGTTTAGACGGCGGGGGCACTGAAGCTTTCTTT

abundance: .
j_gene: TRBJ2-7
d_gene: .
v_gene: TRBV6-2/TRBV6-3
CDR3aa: CASSYSVQNAYEQYF
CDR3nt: TGTGCCAGCAGTTACTCGGTACAGAATGCCTACGAGCAGTACTTC

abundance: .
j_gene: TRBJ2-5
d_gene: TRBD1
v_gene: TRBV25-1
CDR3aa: CASSRTGEGETQYF
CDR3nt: TGTGCCAGCAGTAGGACAGGGGAAGGCGAGACCCAGTACTTC

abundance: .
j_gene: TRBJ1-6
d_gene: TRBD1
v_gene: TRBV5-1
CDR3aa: CASSRDSLLYNSPLHF
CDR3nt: TGCGCCAGCAGCCGGGACAGTTTGCTCTATAATTCACCCCTCCACTTT

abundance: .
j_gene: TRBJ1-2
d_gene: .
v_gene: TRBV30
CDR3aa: CALRGTNYGYTF
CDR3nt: TGTGCCCTTAGGGGCACCAACTATGGCTACACCTTC

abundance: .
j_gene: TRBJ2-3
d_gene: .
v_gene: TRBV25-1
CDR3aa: CAALGGTWDTQYF
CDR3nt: TGTGCCGCGCTGGGGGGTACATGGGATACGCAGTATTTT

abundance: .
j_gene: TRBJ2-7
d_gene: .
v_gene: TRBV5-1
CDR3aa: CASSSLRGARYEQYF
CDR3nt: TGCGCCAGCAGCTCCCTCCGGGGGGCGAGATACGAGCAGTACTTC

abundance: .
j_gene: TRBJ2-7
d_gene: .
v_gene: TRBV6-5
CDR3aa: CASSPSRGPVYEQYF
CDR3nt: TGTGCCAGCAGTCCCAGTCGAGGGCCCGTCTACGAGCAGTACTTC

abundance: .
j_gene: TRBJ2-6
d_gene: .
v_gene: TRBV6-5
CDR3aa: CASSYSGAGANVLTF
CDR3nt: TGTGCCAGCAGTTACTCGGGAGCTGGGGCCAACGTCCTGACTTTC

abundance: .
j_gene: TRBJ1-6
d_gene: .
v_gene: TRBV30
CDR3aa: CAWSGRQLSSYNSPLHF
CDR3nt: TGTGCCTGGAGTGGACGACAGTTGAGCTCCTATAATTCACCCCTCCACTTT

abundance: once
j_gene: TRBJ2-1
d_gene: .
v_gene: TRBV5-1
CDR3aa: CASSFDRSNEQFF
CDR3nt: TGCGCCAGCAGCTTTGACAGATCCAATGAGCAGTTCTTC